This T cell receptor (beta chain) stems from a study of identical twins. Study results and caveats: Models, which agreed with sharing between unrelated individuals, nonetheless underestimated the out-of-frame TCR alpha sharing seen in monozygotic twins.

TCRdb re-called the 5' RACE reads through MiXCR, storing one row per CDR3 protein. The table shows some 460,000 distinct CDR3 sequences, with 13% to 15% occurring only once. Germline V gene data show CDR1 as LNHNV and CDR2 as YYDKDF (reference sequence). Trimming removed 1 base from V and 8 bases from J; junction bases left unmatched: 11. The CDR3 has 15 residues. This clonotype was seen ten or more times. What it binds is not known. These same records also appear under a second study, on yellow fever vaccine responses in identical twins.

This TCR was sampled from a woman aged 18-29 years in good health. The genes are TRBV15 and TRBJ2-7, with TRBD2 matching over 7 bases. Sequenced sample: CD4+ T cells sorted from blood. The CDR3 region has the DNA TGTGCCACCAGCAGAGGCGCGGGACCCGGGGGGAAGCAGTACTTC. This encodes CATSRGAGPGGKQYF.